This passage covers 31 T cell receptor beta chains from one sample sequenced in a study of T-cell memory formation after mild COVID-19 (dated by TCRdb to the early 2020s). Preparation of the library involved 5' RACE. Sequencing was carried out with an Illumina NovaSeq 6000. Using fastp at Q25 and MiXCR, TCRdb reprocessed the public reads and kept productive beta chains. Rows with one shared CDR3 protein collapse into an entry with the most common genes and DNA. The sample includes some 120,000 distinct CDR3 sequences, with 15% to 20% observed a single time. Jointly, the top ten make up roughly 5.3% of the sample. Sequencing was done on a sample of PBMCs or a T cell subset sorted from them (not recorded which). The origin of the receptors is a man between 18 and 29 years old who had mild COVID-19 (a few samples of this study predate the infection). The sample titles of this study are shuffled in the database, so cell type and time point are left out; the donor was told from shared clones.

This clonotype was detected only a few times. The chain is built from TRBV4-2 and TRBJ2-5, with a tentative D call TRBD1 (8 bases). The germline V gene has CDR1 LGHNA and CDR2 YNFKEQ. This CDR3 region has 18 residues. Between the trimmed V and J ends, which lost 0 bases and 5 bases, there was a span of 22 bases. The CDR3 is CASSQDLVRGLGRETQYF. The CDR3 DNA is TGTGCCAGCAGCCAAGATCTAGTCAGGGGGCTCGGGAGGGAGACCCAGTACTTC.

This clonotype was counted ten times or more. V usage is TRBV7-2 and J usage is TRBJ2-3; 8 nucleotides line up with TRBD2. With 0 bases clipped from V and 6 bases from J, the junction kept 5 bases outside the gene matches. This CDR3 comprises 15 residues. CDR1 and CDR2 from the germline V gene are SGHTA and FQGNSA. The CDR3 bases are TGTGCCAGCAGCTTAGCTAGCGGGAAGTGGGATACGCAGTATTTT. Amino acid sequence: CASSLASGKWDTQYF.

V is TRBV12-3 or TRBV12-4 and J is TRBJ1-5, with D unresolved. V lost 6 bases, J lost 7 bases, and 10 bases lay in between. CDR3 size: 12 residues. This CDR3 is CASSGLGQPQHF. In nucleotides, the CDR3 is TGTGCCAGCAGCGGGCTCGGGCAGCCCCAGCATTTT.

The V gene is TRBV5-1, the J gene TRBJ1-2; D is undetermined. Germline V lookup: CDR1 SGHRS, CDR2 YFSETQ. The CDR3 is 14 amino acids. V was trimmed by 2 bases and J by 3 bases, leaving 11 bases between them. The CDR3 protein is CASSFDRSHYGYTF. DNA for the CDR3: TGCGCCAGCAGCTTTGATCGGAGTCACTATGGCTACACCTTC.

This clonotype was observed many times. The rearrangement links TRBV27 to TRBJ2-3, with TRBD2 matching 10 bases. Unmatched junction bases numbered 11, after V lost 6 bases and J lost 5 bases. The length of the CDR3 is 16 residues. Germline CDR1 MNHEY, CDR2 SMNVEV (reference sequence). For the CDR3, the DNA is TGTGCCAGCAGCTTTATAGCGGGGGGTACGAGAGATACGCAGTATTTT. Its protein is CASSFIAGGTRDTQYF.

This clonotype was observed once. Germline is not matched at one junction end, which may reflect a read error. The chain links TRBV20-1 to TRBJ2-5; TRBD1 aligns across 7 bases. The CDR3 is 12 amino acids. The germline V gene has CDR1 DFQATT and CDR2 SNEGSKA (reference sequence). The DNA for the CDR3 is TGCAGTGCTTTACAGGGGCAAGAGACCAAGTACTTC. This sequence encodes CSALQGQETKYF.

This clonotype was observed a few times. The chain uses TRBV6-5 and TRBJ1-2, with D maybe TRBD1 (5 bases). Germline-derived CDR1 and CDR2 are MNHEY and SVGAGI. Trimming left V 2 bases short and J 4 bases short, with 11 bases between. This CDR3 is 14 amino acids long. The CDR3 DNA is TGTGCCAGCAGTTACAAGGGACCCGTCTATGGCTACACCTTC. It codes for CASSYKGPVYGYTF.

V usage is TRBV4-2 and J usage is TRBJ1-6; D not resolved. Trimming pared 1 base from V and 7 bases from J, leaving 11 bases between. Germline values: CDR1 LGHNA, CDR2 YNFKEQ. The CDR3 loop spans 15 amino acids. CDR3 sequence: CASSQGDAENSPLHF. The CDR3, as DNA: TGTGCCAGCAGCCAAGGGGATGCGGAGAATTCACCCCTCCACTTT.

The V and J genes are TRBV6-2 or TRBV6-3 and TRBJ2-3; perhaps TRBD2 as D (6 bases). Trimming pared 0 bases from V and 1 base from J, leaving 14 bases between. Germline V gives CDR1 MNHEY, CDR2 SVGEGT. CDR3 size: 17 residues. The CDR3 DNA sequence: TGTGCCAGCAGTTACTCCGGGACTCCCTTCGGCACAGATACGCAGTATTTT. Translating it yields CASSYSGTPFGTDTQYF.

This clonotype has more than one count but fewer than ten. The CDR3 DNA reads as TGCGCCAGCAGCCGGAGAGAGAAAGAGACCCAGTACTTC. Its protein is CASSRREKETQYF. The chain couples TRBV4-3 to TRBJ2-5; D uncertain. The CDR3 consists of 13 residues. The V end was cut by 4 bases, the J end by 3 bases, with 9 bases between. The germline V gene has CDR1 LGHNA and CDR2 YSLEER.

V and J are TRBV7-9 and TRBJ2-2, with TRBD1 as a possible D gene (5 bases). CDR1 and CDR2 (germline): SEHNR, FQNEAQ (reference sequence). Trimming left V 5 bases short and J 8 bases short, with 12 bases between. This CDR3 is built from 13 residues. CDR3 amino acids: CASSPTRVGELFF. The CDR3 DNA follows: TGTGCCAGCAGCCCTACCAGGGTTGGGGAGCTGTTTTTT.

The table lists this clonotype with a few counts. This chain links TRBV24-1 with TRBJ2-5, with D unresolved. With 5 bases removed from V and 1 base from J, the gap between germline ends came to 7 bases. CDR1 KGHDR and CDR2 SFDVKD come from the germline V gene. The CDR3 extends over 13 amino acids. The CDR3 region is CATSGSPQETQYF. Written as DNA, the CDR3 is TGTGCCACCAGTGGTAGTCCCCAAGAGACCCAGTACTTC.

This clonotype was found a few times. The J gene is TRBJ2-5, the V gene TRBV18; 7 bases line up with TRBD1. Germline CDR1 is KGHSH and CDR2 is LQKENI. With V trimmed by 5 bases and J by 3 bases, 6 bases remained unmatched. There are 14 residues in the CDR3. The CDR3 DNA follows: TGTGCCAGCTCATCCAGGGGGAACAAAGAGACCCAGTACTTC. Protein product: CASSSRGNKETQYF.

This clonotype turned up a few times. The chain carries TRBV9 and TRBJ1-2, with a tentative D call TRBD1 (6 bases). The CDR3 contains 15 residues. V was clipped by 4 bases and J by 4 bases, with 17 bases between them. CDR1 SGDLS and CDR2 YYNGEE come from the germline V gene. CDR3 in DNA: TGTGCCAGCAGCACCCTGGGGCAGGGGAGCTATGGCTACACCTTC. It translates to CASSTLGQGSYGYTF.

The V call is TRBV5-8, the J call TRBJ2-7; no reliable D call. The CDR3 consists of 11 residues. Germline values: CDR1 SGHTS, CDR2 YDEGEE. V gave up 5 bases and J gave up 3 bases, with 6 bases separating them. Written as DNA, the CDR3 is TGTGCCAGCAGTAAGCGCTACGAGCAGTACGTC. It codes for CASSKRYEQYV.

The rearrangement joins TRBV5-1 to TRBJ1-2, with a possible D match to TRBD1 (6 bases). V was clipped by 3 bases and J by 8 bases, with 17 bases between them. The CDR3 is 14 amino acids. In germline, CDR1 is SGHRS, CDR2 YFSETQ. CDR3 in DNA: TGCGCCAGCAGCTCGAACACAGGGACGGGAGGCTACACCTTC. Amino acids: CASSSNTGTGGYTF.

This clonotype turned up a few times. This chain connects TRBV18 to TRBJ1-6, with D tentatively TRBD1 (6 bases). The CDR3 runs to 18 residues. Germline loops: CDR1 KGHSH, CDR2 LQKENI. V was cut by 2 bases and J by 7 bases, with 21 bases left in between. CDR3 loop: CASSPISDNTGYNSPLHF. CDR3 bases: TGTGCCAGCTCACCAATTTCCGACAATACAGGGTACAATTCACCCCTCCACTTT.

This chain joins TRBV28 and TRBJ1-2; 8 bases are shared with TRBD1. The junction had 6 bases not matched to a gene; V was cut back by 1 base and J by 8 bases. Germline assignment: CDR1 MDHEN and CDR2 SYDVKM. This CDR3 is built from 14 residues. The DNA for the CDR3 is TGTGCCAGCAGTTTATCTATGGGACAGGAGGGCTACACCTTC. Translated, it gives CASSLSMGQEGYTF.

This clonotype was detected a few times. The chain employs TRBV15 and TRBJ1-1; TRBD1 is a possible D gene (6 bases). The CDR3 spans 16 residues. Trimming pared 6 bases from V and 0 bases from J, leaving 17 bases between. Germline V gene lookup returns CDR1 LNHNV and CDR2 YYDKDF (reference sequence). The CDR3 DNA sequence: TGTGCCACCAGTAAGCGCGGGGGGGGCATGAACACTGAAGCTTTCTTT. It is translated as CATSKRGGGMNTEAFF.

V usage is TRBV6-5 and J usage is TRBJ1-6; possible D gene TRBD1, 5 bases. Germline V gene sequence: CDR1 MNHEY, CDR2 SVGAGI. The CDR3 is 16 residues long. The V and J ends lost 5 bases and 15 bases respectively, with 26 bases between them. CDR3 region: CASSKQPLGGGEYLHF. The CDR3 region has the DNA TGTGCCAGCAGTAAACAACCTCTTGGTGGGGGAGAGTACCTCCACTTT.

This clonotype showed up just a few times. The chain links TRBV12-3 or TRBV12-4 to TRBJ1-5; D may be TRBD1 (5 bases). The CDR3 is 14 amino acids. V was trimmed by 6 bases and J by 0 bases, leaving 9 bases between them. For the CDR3, the DNA is TGTGCCAGCAGCCCGGGACGTAGCAATCAGCCCCAGCATTTT. Translated: CASSPGRSNQPQHF.

This clonotype came up a few times. The chain couples TRBV4-1 to TRBJ1-6, with TRBD1 matching over 11 bases. Germline V gene sequence: CDR1 MGHRA, CDR2 YSYEKL. The CDR3 has 16 amino acids. The V and J ends lost 0 bases and 10 bases, in that order; junction bases with no gene match: 5. DNA for the CDR3: TGCGCCAGCAGCCAAGATATACGGACAGGGGGCTCACCCCTCCACTTT. It is translated as CASSQDIRTGGSPLHF.

This chain connects TRBV7-2 to TRBJ1-5, with D tentatively TRBD1 (5 bases). CDR3 size: 14 residues. V was pared by 1 base and J by 4 bases, with 8 bases between. CDR1 and CDR2 from the germline V gene are SGHTA and FQGNSA. Here the CDR3 reads CASSLVKGNQPQHF. In nucleotides, the CDR3 is TGTGCCAGCAGCTTAGTTAAGGGGAATCAGCCCCAGCATTTT.

This clonotype was recorded a few times. J is TRBJ1-2 and V is TRBV5-1, with D tentatively TRBD1 (5 bases). The CDR3 has 16 amino acids. Trimming left V 8 bases short and J 4 bases short, with 24 bases between. Germline V gives CDR1 SGHRS, CDR2 YFSETQ. As DNA, the CDR3 is TGCGCCAGTACTCCCGGGGCGTCAGCCCGAGCCTATGGCTACACCTTC. This gives the protein CASTPGASARAYGYTF.

This clonotype has at least ten counts. The chain couples TRBV7-9 to TRBJ2-5; D is tentatively TRBD1 or TRBD2 (5 bases each). CDR3 length equals 13 residues. The ends were cut back, 11 bases at V and 1 base at J, with 14 bases in the middle. Germline V lookup: CDR1 SEHNR, CDR2 FQNEAQ (reference sequence). CDR3 residues: CALGASLQETQYF. The CDR3 DNA reads TGTGCCCTCGGGGCTAGTCTCCAAGAGACCCAGTACTTC.

There are a few counts of this clonotype. This chain links TRBV20-1 with TRBJ2-1; 8 bases are shared with TRBD2. The ends lost 5 bases at V and 4 bases at J; junction bases unmatched: 10. Per the germline V gene, CDR1 is DFQATT and CDR2 is SNEGSKA (reference sequence). The CDR3 consists of 15 residues. Written as DNA, the CDR3 is TGCAGTGCTCGCCCGGGGGGGTACTCATACAATGAGCAGTTCTTC. Protein product: CSARPGGYSYNEQFF.

This chain links TRBV12-3 or TRBV12-4 with TRBJ2-7; D uncertain. Trimming took 3 bases from V and 3 from J, leaving 9 bases between them. The CDR3 length is 13 residues. CDR3 nucleotides: TGTGCCAGCAGTTTTATGAGAAACTACGAGCAGTACTTC. Translating gives CASSFMRNYEQYF.

CDR3 in amino acids: CASSPRTSSNTGELFF. Written as DNA, the CDR3 is TGTGCCAGCAGCCCCCGGACTAGCTCGAACACCGGGGAGCTGTTTTTT. The chain joins TRBV7-6 to TRBJ2-2; 8 bases line up with TRBD2. CDR1 is SGHVS, CDR2 FNYEAQ, per germline. V lost 5 bases, J lost 0 bases, and 5 bases stayed unmatched. CDR3 length: 16 residues.

This clonotype was found once. This chain connects TRBV4-1 to TRBJ1-3; a possible D gene is TRBD1 (5 bases). The V end lost 0 bases, the J end lost 1 base, and 13 bases lay between the germline ends. The CDR3 contains 17 residues. Germline CDR1 reads MGHRA; CDR2 reads YSYEKL. CDR3 nucleotide sequence: TGCGCCAGCAGCCAAGATCCTCCTGGGGGATCTGGAAACACCATATATTTT. Its translation: CASSQDPPGGSGNTIYF.

This sequence joins TRBV6-5 and TRBJ1-1; D is perhaps TRBD1 (6 bases). There are 14 residues in the CDR3. Trimming stripped 5 bases from V and 8 bases from J, with 18 bases between. Germline CDR1 MNHEY, CDR2 SVGAGI. CDR3 sequence (DNA): TGTGCCAGCAGTAGCCCGGGGGGGCCGTTGGAAGCTTTCTTT. Translated: CASSSPGGPLEAFF.

The gene calls are TRBV7-9 and TRBJ2-7; 10 bases align to TRBD1. The trim removed 5 bases at V and 8 bases at J, leaving 6 bases unmatched. Germline values: CDR1 SEHNR, CDR2 FQNEAQ (reference sequence). This CDR3 spans 13 amino acids. The CDR3 loop reads CASSLTGGLQQYV. CDR3 nucleotides: TGTGCCAGCAGCCTGACAGGGGGCCTCCAGCAGTACGTC.